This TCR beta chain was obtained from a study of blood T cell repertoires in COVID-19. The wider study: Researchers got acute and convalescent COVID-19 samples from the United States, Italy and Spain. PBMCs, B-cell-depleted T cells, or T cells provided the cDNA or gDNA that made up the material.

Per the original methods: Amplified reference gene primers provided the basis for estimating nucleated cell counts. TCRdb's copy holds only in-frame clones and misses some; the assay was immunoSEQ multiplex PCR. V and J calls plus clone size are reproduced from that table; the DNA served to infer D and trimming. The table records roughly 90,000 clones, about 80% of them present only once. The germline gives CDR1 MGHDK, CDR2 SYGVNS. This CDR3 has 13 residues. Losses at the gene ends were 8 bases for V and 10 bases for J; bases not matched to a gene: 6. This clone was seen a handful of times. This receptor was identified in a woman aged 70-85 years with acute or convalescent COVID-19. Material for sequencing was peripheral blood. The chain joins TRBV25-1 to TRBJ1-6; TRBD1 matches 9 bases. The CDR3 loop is CASGDRVSSPLHF. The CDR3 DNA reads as TGTGCCAGCGGGGACAGGGTCTCCTCACCCCTCCACTTT.